These T cell receptor beta chains were read from a single sample in a study of OX40 agonist ivuxolimab in advanced cancers. Sequencing used immunoSEQ multiplex PCR; TCRdb keeps in-frame clones, though not all of them. The profile shows 30,000 to 45,000 clones, more than 70% of them singletons. The starting material was CD4+ or CD8+ T cells sorted from blood, obtained in a trial of the OX40 agonist ivuxolimab. These receptors were taken from an adult with an advanced solid tumor such as melanoma, head and neck, liver or kidney cancer. CDR3s include the opening cysteine and the closing phenylalanine or tryptophan. A D gene is named only where the DNA matches it firmly. Only some rows state a clone size, as once, few, many or a class for expanded clones.

cdr3_length: 17; d_call: TRBD1; j_call: TRBJ2-1; clone_size: .; v_call: TRBV28; cdr3_aa: CASSLVGTGARNNEQFF; cdr3_nt: TGTGCCAGCAGTTTGGTTGGGACAGGGGCCCGAAACAATGAGCAGTTCTTC
cdr3_length: 13; d_call: .; j_call: TRBJ1-1; clone_size: .; v_call: TRBV27; cdr3_aa: CASSLSKNTEAFF; cdr3_nt: TGTGCCAGCAGTTTATCGAAGAACACTGAAGCTTTCTTT
cdr3_length: 19; d_call: TRBD2; j_call: TRBJ2-5; clone_size: .; v_call: TRBV29-1; cdr3_aa: CSVARGLAGAPIFQETQYF; cdr3_nt: TGCAGCGTTGCTCGGGGACTAGCGGGAGCTCCGATTTTCCAAGAGACCCAGTACTTC
cdr3_length: 16; d_call: .; j_call: TRBJ2-1; clone_size: .; v_call: TRBV6-1; cdr3_aa: CASSEMGEIPKDEQFF; cdr3_nt: TGTGCCAGCAGTGAAATGGGGGAGATTCCTAAGGATGAGCAGTTCTTC
cdr3_length: 16; d_call: .; j_call: TRBJ2-7; clone_size: .; v_call: TRBV15; cdr3_aa: CATSSTRLVGPQEQYF; cdr3_nt: TGTGCCACCAGCAGCACCCGACTAGTTGGACCGCAGGAGCAGTACTTC
cdr3_length: 14; d_call: .; j_call: TRBJ2-6; clone_size: .; v_call: TRBV9; cdr3_aa: CASSVFRGANVLTF; cdr3_nt: TGTGCCAGCAGCGTGTTCCGAGGGGCCAACGTCCTGACTTTC
cdr3_length: 17; d_call: TRBD2; j_call: TRBJ2-1; clone_size: .; v_call: TRBV29-1; cdr3_aa: CSVDGPGGRSSYNEQFF; cdr3_nt: TGCAGCGTTGATGGGCCGGGGGGAAGGAGCTCCTACAATGAGCAGTTCTTC
cdr3_length: 15; d_call: .; j_call: TRBJ1-5; clone_size: medium-sized; v_call: TRBV30; cdr3_aa: CAWSSDSYSNQPQHF; cdr3_nt: TGTGCCTGGAGTTCAGACAGTTATAGCAATCAGCCCCAGCATTTT
cdr3_length: 16; d_call: .; j_call: TRBJ2-1; clone_size: .; v_call: TRBV4-2; cdr3_aa: CASSQGGSSAYGEQFF; cdr3_nt: TGTGCCAGCAGCCAAGGGGGGAGCTCAGCGTACGGTGAGCAGTTCTTC
cdr3_length: 14; d_call: .; j_call: TRBJ1-1; clone_size: .; v_call: TRBV2; cdr3_aa: CASSEWDGNTEAFF; cdr3_nt: TGTGCCAGCAGTGAATGGGACGGTAACACTGAAGCTTTCTTT
cdr3_length: 15; d_call: .; j_call: TRBJ1-6; clone_size: .; v_call: TRBV19; cdr3_aa: CASSPMGGYNSPLHF; cdr3_nt: TGTGCCAGTAGCCCCATGGGGGGGTATAATTCACCCCTCCACTTT
cdr3_length: 15; d_call: .; j_call: TRBJ2-7; clone_size: once; v_call: TRBV4-3; cdr3_aa: CASSQYYLSLYEQYF; cdr3_nt: TGCGCCAGCAGCCAATATTATCTTTCTCTCTACGAGCAGTACTTC
cdr3_length: 14; d_call: .; j_call: TRBJ1-6; clone_size: .; v_call: TRBV30; cdr3_aa: CAWSVGQGATPLHF; cdr3_nt: TGTGCCTGGAGTGTAGGTCAGGGAGCGACACCCCTCCACTTT
cdr3_length: 13; d_call: .; j_call: TRBJ2-2; clone_size: .; v_call: TRBV5-6; cdr3_aa: CASSLGLTGELFF; cdr3_nt: TGTGCCAGCAGCTTGGGGTTGACCGGGGAGCTGTTTTTT
cdr3_length: 15; d_call: .; j_call: TRBJ2-7; clone_size: .; v_call: TRBV5-8; cdr3_aa: CASSLVQGSSYEQYF; cdr3_nt: TGTGCCAGCAGCTTGGTTCAGGGGAGCTCCTACGAGCAGTACTTC
cdr3_length: 15; d_call: .; j_call: TRBJ2-7; clone_size: .; v_call: TRBV9; cdr3_aa: CASSEGGGSPGEQYF; cdr3_nt: TGTGCCAGCAGCGAGGGGGGCGGGAGTCCTGGCGAGCAGTACTTC
cdr3_length: 11; d_call: .; j_call: TRBJ1-1; clone_size: .; v_call: TRBV5-4; cdr3_aa: CASSFRTEAFF; cdr3_nt: TGTGCCAGCAGCTTTCGGACAGAAGCTTTCTTT
cdr3_length: 16; d_call: TRBD1; j_call: TRBJ2-7; clone_size: once; v_call: TRBV7-9; cdr3_aa: CASSSQLQGRSYEQYF; cdr3_nt: TGTGCCAGCAGCTCACAGTTACAGGGGCGATCCTACGAGCAGTACTTC
cdr3_length: 15; d_call: .; j_call: TRBJ2-6; clone_size: .; v_call: TRBV7-9; cdr3_aa: CASREGVFGANVLTF; cdr3_nt: TGTGCCAGCAGGGAAGGGGTTTTTGGGGCCAACGTCCTGACTTTC
cdr3_length: 14; d_call: .; j_call: TRBJ2-7; clone_size: .; v_call: TRBV27; cdr3_aa: CASSSWAGLDEQYF; cdr3_nt: TGTGCCAGCAGCTCGTGGGCAGGGCTTGACGAGCAGTACTTC
cdr3_length: 15; d_call: TRBD2; j_call: TRBJ2-1; clone_size: few; v_call: TRBV9; cdr3_aa: CASSVGTSGNNEQFF; cdr3_nt: TGTGCCAGCAGCGTAGGGACTAGCGGGAACAATGAGCAGTTCTTC
cdr3_length: 16; d_call: TRBD2; j_call: TRBJ2-1; clone_size: .; v_call: TRBV18; cdr3_aa: CASSPVGTSGRDEQFF; cdr3_nt: TGTGCCAGCTCACCTGTGGGGACTAGCGGGAGAGATGAGCAGTTCTTC
cdr3_length: 12; d_call: .; j_call: TRBJ2-1; clone_size: .; v_call: TRBV6-5; cdr3_aa: CAAVGVYNEQFF; cdr3_nt: TGTGCCGCAGTTGGGGTGTACAATGAGCAGTTCTTC
cdr3_length: 15; d_call: .; j_call: TRBJ1-3; clone_size: .; v_call: TRBV7-9; cdr3_aa: CASRDTGIAGNTIYF; cdr3_nt: TGTGCCAGCAGGGACACAGGGATTGCCGGAAACACCATATATTTT
cdr3_length: 13; d_call: .; j_call: TRBJ2-1; clone_size: once; v_call: TRBV19; cdr3_aa: CASSGGLHNEQFF; cdr3_nt: TGTGCCAGTAGTGGGGGACTCCACAATGAGCAGTTCTTC
cdr3_length: 14; d_call: .; j_call: TRBJ1-4; clone_size: .; v_call: TRBV5-6; cdr3_aa: CASSLGTFNEKLFF; cdr3_nt: TGTGCCAGCAGCTTGGGCACTTTTAATGAAAAACTGTTTTTT
cdr3_length: 17; d_call: TRBD2; j_call: TRBJ2-7; clone_size: .; v_call: TRBV7-9; cdr3_aa: CASSPLGTSGSAYEQYF; cdr3_nt: TGTGCCAGCAGCCCTCTCGGGACTAGCGGGAGCGCCTACGAGCAGTACTTC
cdr3_length: 16; d_call: .; j_call: TRBJ2-2; clone_size: .; v_call: TRBV6-5; cdr3_aa: CASSYSGHLNTGELFF; cdr3_nt: TGTGCCAGCAGTTACTCGGGACACCTGAACACCGGGGAGCTGTTTTTT
cdr3_length: 17; d_call: TRBD2; j_call: TRBJ2-5; clone_size: .; v_call: TRBV9; cdr3_aa: CASSPRRLAGGAETQYF; cdr3_nt: TGTGCCAGCAGCCCTCGGAGACTAGCGGGAGGAGCAGAGACCCAGTACTTC
cdr3_length: 15; d_call: .; j_call: TRBJ1-1; clone_size: .; v_call: TRBV19; cdr3_aa: CASSNGPGLWGEAFF; cdr3_nt: TGTGCCAGTAGTAATGGGCCGGGTCTATGGGGTGAAGCTTTCTTT
cdr3_length: 17; d_call: .; j_call: TRBJ2-2; clone_size: .; v_call: TRBV29-1; cdr3_aa: CSVEDRREGPNTGELFF; cdr3_nt: TGCAGCGTTGAAGATCGAAGAGAAGGACCTAACACCGGGGAGCTGTTTTTT
cdr3_length: 15; d_call: TRBD1; j_call: TRBJ1-3; clone_size: .; v_call: TRBV18; cdr3_aa: CASSPDRFSGNTIYF; cdr3_nt: TGTGCCAGCTCCCCGGACAGGTTCTCTGGAAACACCATATATTTT
cdr3_length: 14; d_call: .; j_call: TRBJ2-2; clone_size: .; v_call: TRBV6-5; cdr3_aa: CASSYQGSSGELFF; cdr3_nt: TGTGCCAGCAGTTATCAGGGGTCGTCCGGGGAGCTGTTTTTT
cdr3_length: 12; d_call: .; j_call: TRBJ2-2; clone_size: .; v_call: TRBV4-1; cdr3_aa: CASSHITGELFF; cdr3_nt: TGCGCCAGCAGCCATATCACCGGGGAGCTGTTTTTT
cdr3_length: 17; d_call: TRBD2; j_call: TRBJ2-1; clone_size: .; v_call: TRBV7-9; cdr3_aa: CASSFPIAGASYNEQFF; cdr3_nt: TGTGCCAGCAGCTTTCCAATAGCGGGTGCCTCCTACAATGAGCAGTTCTTC
cdr3_length: 18; d_call: TRBD2; j_call: TRBJ2-5; clone_size: .; v_call: TRBV27; cdr3_aa: CASSLVVAGDQIQETQYF; cdr3_nt: TGTGCCAGCAGTTTAGTGGTAGCGGGGGACCAGATACAAGAGACCCAGTACTTC
cdr3_length: 14; d_call: TRBD2; j_call: TRBJ2-7; clone_size: .; v_call: TRBV7-9; cdr3_aa: CASSGGETSYEQYF; cdr3_nt: TGTGCCAGCTCCGGGGGGGAAACTTCCTACGAGCAGTACTTC
cdr3_length: 15; d_call: .; j_call: TRBJ1-5; clone_size: .; v_call: TRBV7-6; cdr3_aa: CASSLARGRNQPQHF; cdr3_nt: TGTGCCAGCAGCTTAGCCAGGGGCCGCAATCAGCCCCAGCATTTT
cdr3_length: 16; d_call: TRBD1; j_call: TRBJ1-5; clone_size: .; v_call: TRBV6-8; cdr3_aa: CASSPRQGERLQPQHF; cdr3_nt: TGTGCCAGCAGCCCCAGACAGGGCGAAAGGTTGCAGCCCCAGCATTTT
cdr3_length: 18; d_call: .; j_call: TRBJ1-4; clone_size: .; v_call: TRBV2; cdr3_aa: CASSEAGQAQGGGEKLFF; cdr3_nt: TGTGCCAGCAGTGAAGCGGGGCAGGCTCAAGGAGGAGGTGAAAAACTGTTTTTT
cdr3_length: 15; d_call: .; j_call: TRBJ2-4; clone_size: .; v_call: TRBV13; cdr3_aa: CASSLGGLAKNIQYF; cdr3_nt: TGTGCCAGCAGCTTAGGAGGCTTAGCCAAAAACATTCAGTACTTC
cdr3_length: 13; d_call: .; j_call: TRBJ1-1; clone_size: .; v_call: TRBV7-2; cdr3_aa: CASSFTVNTEAFF; cdr3_nt: TGTGCCAGCAGCTTCACAGTGAACACTGAAGCTTTCTTT
cdr3_length: 14; d_call: .; j_call: TRBJ2-1; clone_size: .; v_call: TRBV29-1; cdr3_aa: CSVGINMEVGEQFF; cdr3_nt: TGCAGCGTTGGTATAAATATGGAGGTGGGCGAGCAGTTCTTC
cdr3_length: 15; d_call: TRBD1; j_call: TRBJ2-1; clone_size: .; v_call: TRBV4-2; cdr3_aa: CASSQGRGRWDEQFF; cdr3_nt: TGTGCCAGCAGCCAAGGCAGGGGGCGATGGGATGAGCAGTTCTTC
cdr3_length: 16; d_call: .; j_call: TRBJ2-1; clone_size: .; v_call: TRBV4-1; cdr3_aa: CASSQDPHSLYNEQFF; cdr3_nt: TGCGCCAGCAGCCAAGATCCCCACTCGCTATACAATGAGCAGTTCTTC
cdr3_length: 17; d_call: TRBD2; j_call: TRBJ2-3; clone_size: .; v_call: TRBV7-9; cdr3_aa: CASSGRTSGMGADTQYF; cdr3_nt: TGTGCCAGCAGCGGCCGGACTAGCGGCATGGGCGCAGATACGCAGTATTTT
cdr3_length: 13; d_call: .; j_call: TRBJ2-5; clone_size: .; v_call: TRBV28; cdr3_aa: CASSSAGQETQYF; cdr3_nt: TGTGCCAGCAGCTCCGCGGGGCAAGAGACCCAGTACTTC
cdr3_length: 15; d_call: TRBD1; j_call: TRBJ2-7; clone_size: .; v_call: TRBV9; cdr3_aa: CASSVGDSLSYEQYF; cdr3_nt: TGTGCCAGCAGCGTAGGGGACAGCCTTTCCTACGAGCAGTACTTC
cdr3_length: 16; d_call: .; j_call: TRBJ2-7; clone_size: once; v_call: TRBV2; cdr3_aa: CASSEIIQGGSYEQYF; cdr3_nt: TGTGCCAGCAGTGAGATAATCCAGGGAGGTTCCTACGAGCAGTACTTC